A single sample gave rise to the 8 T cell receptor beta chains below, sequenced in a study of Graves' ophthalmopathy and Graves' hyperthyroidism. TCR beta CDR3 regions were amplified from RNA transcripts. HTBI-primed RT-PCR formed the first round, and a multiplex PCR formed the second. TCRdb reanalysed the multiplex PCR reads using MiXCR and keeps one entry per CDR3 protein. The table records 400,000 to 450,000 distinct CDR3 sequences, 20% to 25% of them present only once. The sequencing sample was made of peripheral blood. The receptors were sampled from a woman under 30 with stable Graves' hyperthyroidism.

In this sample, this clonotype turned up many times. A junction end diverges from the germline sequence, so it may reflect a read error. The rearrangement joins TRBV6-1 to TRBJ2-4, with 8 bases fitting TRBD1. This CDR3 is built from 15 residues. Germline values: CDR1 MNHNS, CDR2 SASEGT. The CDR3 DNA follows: TGTGCCAGCAGGATACAGGGGGAGACCAAAAACATTAAGTACTTC. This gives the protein CASRIQGETKNIKYF.

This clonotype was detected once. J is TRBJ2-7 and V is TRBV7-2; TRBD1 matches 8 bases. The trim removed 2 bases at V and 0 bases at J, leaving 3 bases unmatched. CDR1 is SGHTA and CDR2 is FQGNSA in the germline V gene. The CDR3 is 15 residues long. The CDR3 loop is CASSLIGTGSYEQYF. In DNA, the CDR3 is TGTGCCAGCAGCTTAATAGGGACAGGCTCCTACGAGCAGTACTTC.

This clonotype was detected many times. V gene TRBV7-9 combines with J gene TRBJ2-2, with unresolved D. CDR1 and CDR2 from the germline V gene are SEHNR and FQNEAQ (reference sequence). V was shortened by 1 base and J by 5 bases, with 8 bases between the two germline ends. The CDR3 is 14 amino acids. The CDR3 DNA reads TGTGCCAGCAGCTTAGTTGTCAGTACCGGGGAGCTGTTTTTT. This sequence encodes CASSLVVSTGELFF.

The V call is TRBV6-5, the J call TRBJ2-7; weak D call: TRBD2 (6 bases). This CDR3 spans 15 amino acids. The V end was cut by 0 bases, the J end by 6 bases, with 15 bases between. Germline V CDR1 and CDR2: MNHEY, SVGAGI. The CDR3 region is CASSYSISAGGEQYF. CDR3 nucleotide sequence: TGTGCCAGCAGTTACTCGATTAGCGCCGGGGGCGAGCAGTACTTC.

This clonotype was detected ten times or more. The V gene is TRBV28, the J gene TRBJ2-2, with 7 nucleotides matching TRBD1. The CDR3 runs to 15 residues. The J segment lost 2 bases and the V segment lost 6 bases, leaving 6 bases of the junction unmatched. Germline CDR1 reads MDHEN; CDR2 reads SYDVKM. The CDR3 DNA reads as TGTGCCAGCAGGATCGACAGGGCAAACACCGGGGAGCTGTTTTTT. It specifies CASRIDRANTGELFF. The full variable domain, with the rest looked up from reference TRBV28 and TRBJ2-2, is DVKVTQSSRYLVKRTGEKVFLECVQDMDHENMFWYRQDPGLGLRLIYFSYDVKMKEKGDIPEGYSVSREKKERFSLILESASTNQTSMYLCASRIDRANTGELFFGEGSRLTVL.

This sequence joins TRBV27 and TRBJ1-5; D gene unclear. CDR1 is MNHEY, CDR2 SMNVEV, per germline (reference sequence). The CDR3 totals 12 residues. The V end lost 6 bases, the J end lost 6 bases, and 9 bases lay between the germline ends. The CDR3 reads CASREGSQPQHF. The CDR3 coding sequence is TGTGCCAGCAGGGAGGGCTCTCAGCCCCAGCATTTT.

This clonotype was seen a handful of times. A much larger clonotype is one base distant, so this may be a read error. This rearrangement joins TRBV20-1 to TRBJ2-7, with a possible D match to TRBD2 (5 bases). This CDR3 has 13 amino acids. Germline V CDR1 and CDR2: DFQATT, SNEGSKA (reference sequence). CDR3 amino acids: CSARAPSSYEQCF. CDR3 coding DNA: TGCAGTGCTAGAGCGCCTAGCTCCTACGAGCAGTGCTTC.

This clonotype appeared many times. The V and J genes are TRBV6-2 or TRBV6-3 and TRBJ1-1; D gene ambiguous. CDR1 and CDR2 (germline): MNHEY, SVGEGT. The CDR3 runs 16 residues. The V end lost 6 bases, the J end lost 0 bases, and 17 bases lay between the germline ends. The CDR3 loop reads CASRFEAKSLNTEAFF. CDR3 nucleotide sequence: TGTGCCAGCAGATTCGAAGCGAAGAGTCTGAACACTGAAGCTTTCTTT.